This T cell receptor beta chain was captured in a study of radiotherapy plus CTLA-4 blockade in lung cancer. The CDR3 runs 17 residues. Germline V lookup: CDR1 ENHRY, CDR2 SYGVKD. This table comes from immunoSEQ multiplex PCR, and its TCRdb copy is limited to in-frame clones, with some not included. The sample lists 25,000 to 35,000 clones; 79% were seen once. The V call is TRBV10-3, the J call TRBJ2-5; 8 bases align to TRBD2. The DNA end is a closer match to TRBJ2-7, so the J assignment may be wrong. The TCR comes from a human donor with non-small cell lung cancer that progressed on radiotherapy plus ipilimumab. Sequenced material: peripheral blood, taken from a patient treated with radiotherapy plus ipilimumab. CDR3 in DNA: TGTGCCATCAGTGGAATGGCGGGGGGAGGGGAACTCTACGAGCAGTACTTC. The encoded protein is CAISGMAGGGELYEQYF.